This TCR beta chain was observed in a study of cytotoxic CD8 clonotypes in ibrutinib-treated CLL. The V end lost 5 bases, the J end lost 5 bases, and 9 bases lay between the germline ends. Germline V gene sequence: CDR1 SEHNR, CDR2 FQNEAQ (reference sequence). The CDR3 has 12 amino acids. About this clone itself: Its antigen is as yet unknown.

Broader study findings: Contraction or stability on treatment was seen for public clonotypes, which were uncommon. Investigators sampled sustained-remission and progressing patients at differing times. Clonality (at baseline) was higher than in age-matched healthy donors and tracked circulating CD8+ T-cell counts.

Libraries were prepared by immunoSEQ multiplex PCR; TCRdb keeps only in-frame clonotypes and omits some of them. The sample contains more than 110,000 clones, 70% to 90% of which appear only once. The source of this sequence is a human donor with chronic lymphocytic leukemia. The chain carries TRBV7-9 and TRBJ1-2; the D is unclear. Here the sequenced sample was PBMCs, taken after 36 months of ibrutinib treatment. In DNA form, the CDR3 reads TGTGCCAGCAGCCTAGGGTTGTATGGCTACACCTTC. Protein sequence: CASSLGLYGYTF.